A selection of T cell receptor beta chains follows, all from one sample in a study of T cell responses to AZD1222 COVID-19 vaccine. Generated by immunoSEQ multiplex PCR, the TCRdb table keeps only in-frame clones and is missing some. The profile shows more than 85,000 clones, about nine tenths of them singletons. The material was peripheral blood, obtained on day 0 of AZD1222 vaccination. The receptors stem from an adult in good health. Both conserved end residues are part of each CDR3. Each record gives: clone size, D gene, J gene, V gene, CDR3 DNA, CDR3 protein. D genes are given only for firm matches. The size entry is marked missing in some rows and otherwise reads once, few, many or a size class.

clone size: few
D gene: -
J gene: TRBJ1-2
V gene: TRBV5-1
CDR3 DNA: TGCGCCAGCAGCTTGGCCACAGGCAACTATGGCTACACCTTC
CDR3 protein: CASSLATGNYGYTF

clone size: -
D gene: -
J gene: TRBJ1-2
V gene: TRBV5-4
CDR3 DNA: TGTGCCAGCTGGGGAGGAATCTATGGCTACACCTTC
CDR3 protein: CASWGGIYGYTF

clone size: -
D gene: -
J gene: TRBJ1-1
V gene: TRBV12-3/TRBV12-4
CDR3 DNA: TGTGCCAGCAGCGACAGCCTCACTGAAGCTTTCTTT
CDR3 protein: CASSDSLTEAFF

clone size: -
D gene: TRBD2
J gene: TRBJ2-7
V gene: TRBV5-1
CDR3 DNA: TGCGCCAGCAGACCCGGGGTAGCGGGGATAGCCTACGAGCAGTACTTC
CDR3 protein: CASRPGVAGIAYEQYF

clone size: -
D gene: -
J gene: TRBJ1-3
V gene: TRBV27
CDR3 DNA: TGTGCCAGCAGTCCGTCCGGAACTGGAAACACCATATATTTT
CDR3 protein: CASSPSGTGNTIYF

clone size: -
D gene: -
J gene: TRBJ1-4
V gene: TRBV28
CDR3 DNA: TGTGCCAGCAGTGTTACAGGGAGAGGAGAAAAACTGTTTTTT
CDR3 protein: CASSVTGRGEKLFF

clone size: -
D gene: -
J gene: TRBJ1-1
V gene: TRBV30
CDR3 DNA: TGTGCATTAGAAACAGGCAGAAACACTGAAGCTTTCTTT
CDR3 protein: CALETGRNTEAFF

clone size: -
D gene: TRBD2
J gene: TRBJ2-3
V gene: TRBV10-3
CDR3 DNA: TGTGCCATCAGAGAGACTAGCGGGGGGACCACAGATACGCAGTATTTT
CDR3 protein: CAIRETSGGTTDTQYF

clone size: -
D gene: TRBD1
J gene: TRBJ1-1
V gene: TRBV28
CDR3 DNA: TGTGCCAGCAGTCTGCCCGGGTCAGGGGGGACTGAAGCTTTCTTT
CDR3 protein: CASSLPGSGGTEAFF

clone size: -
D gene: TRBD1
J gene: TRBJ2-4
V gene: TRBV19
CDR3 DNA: TGTGCCAGTAGTACCGGCAGAAGGGGGCTTGACATTCAGTACTTC
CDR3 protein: CASSTGRRGLDIQYF

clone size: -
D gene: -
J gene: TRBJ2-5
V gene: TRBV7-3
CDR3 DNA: TGTGCCAGCAGCGCGGCCCCCCAAGAGACCCAGTACTTC
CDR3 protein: CASSAAPQETQYF

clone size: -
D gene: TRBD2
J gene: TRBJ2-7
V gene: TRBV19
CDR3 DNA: TGTGCCAGTAGTCGTGGACTAGCCCACGAGCAGTACTTC
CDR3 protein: CASSRGLAHEQYF

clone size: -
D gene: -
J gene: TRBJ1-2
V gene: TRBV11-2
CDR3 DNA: TGTGCCAGCAGCTTAGGGCCTGCTAACTATGGCTACACCTTC
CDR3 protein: CASSLGPANYGYTF

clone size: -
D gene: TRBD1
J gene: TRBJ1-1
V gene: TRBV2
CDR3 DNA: TGTGCCAGCAGGGGGGAGGGGGCGACTGAAGCTTTCTTT
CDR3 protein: CASRGEGATEAFF

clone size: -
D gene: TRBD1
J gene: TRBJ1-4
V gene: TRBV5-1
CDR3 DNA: TGCGCCAGCAGCTTGAAGGGGGCGACTAATGAAAAACTGTTTTTT
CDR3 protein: CASSLKGATNEKLFF

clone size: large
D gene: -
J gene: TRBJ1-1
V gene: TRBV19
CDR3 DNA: TGTGCCAGTAGAATTGGGGACACTGAAGCTTTCTTT
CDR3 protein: CASRIGDTEAFF

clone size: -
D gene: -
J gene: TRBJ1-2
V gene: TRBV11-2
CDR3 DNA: TGTGCCAGCAGCCTGCAACCGACGGGGAACTATGGCTACACCTTC
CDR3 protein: CASSLQPTGNYGYTF

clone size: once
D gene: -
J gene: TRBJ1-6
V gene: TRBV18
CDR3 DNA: TGTGCCAGCTCGTTAGGGGACGGCTATAATTCACCCCTCCACTTT
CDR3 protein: CASSLGDGYNSPLHF

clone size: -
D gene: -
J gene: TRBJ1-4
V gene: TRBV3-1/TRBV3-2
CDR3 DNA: TGTGCCAGCAGCCAGCGGGCAGGGTCCTATGAAAAACTGTTTTTT
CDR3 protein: CASSQRAGSYEKLFF

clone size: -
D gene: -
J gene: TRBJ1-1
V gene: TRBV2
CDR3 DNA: TGTGCCAGCAGCCCAGGAGCGAACACTGAAGCTTTCTTT
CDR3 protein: CASSPGANTEAFF

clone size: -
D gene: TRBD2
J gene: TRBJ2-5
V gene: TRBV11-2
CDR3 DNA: TGTGCCAGCAGCTTAGGCGGCGGGGGAGAGACCCAGTACTTC
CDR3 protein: CASSLGGGGETQYF

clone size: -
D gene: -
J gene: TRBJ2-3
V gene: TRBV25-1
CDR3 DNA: TGTGCCAGCAATCCGGGGAGCCCAGATACGCAGTATTTT
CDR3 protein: CASNPGSPDTQYF

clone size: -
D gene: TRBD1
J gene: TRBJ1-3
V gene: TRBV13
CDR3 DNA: TGTGCCAGCAGCTCGGGACAGGGGGACACCATATATTTT
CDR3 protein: CASSSGQGDTIYF

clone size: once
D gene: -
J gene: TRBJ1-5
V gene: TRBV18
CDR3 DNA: TGTGCCAGCTCACCAGGGGTTAGCAATCAGCCCCAGCATTTT
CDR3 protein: CASSPGVSNQPQHF

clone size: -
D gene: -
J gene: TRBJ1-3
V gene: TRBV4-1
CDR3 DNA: TGCGCCAGCAGCCAGCCGGGACAAAAGCTCTCTGGAAACACCATATATTTT
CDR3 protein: CASSQPGQKLSGNTIYF

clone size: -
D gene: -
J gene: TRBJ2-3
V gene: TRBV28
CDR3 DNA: TGTGCCAGCGGTGTCAGCACAGATACGCAGTATTTT
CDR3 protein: CASGVSTDTQYF

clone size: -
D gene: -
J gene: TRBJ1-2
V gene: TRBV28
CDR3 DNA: TGTGCCAGCAAAGATGGGGGGGAGTATGGCTACACCTTC
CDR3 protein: CASKDGGEYGYTF

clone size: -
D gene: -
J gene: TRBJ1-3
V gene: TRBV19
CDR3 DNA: TGTGCCACCTTGGGCGTGGGGTATAATGGAAACACCATATATTTT
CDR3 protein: CATLGVGYNGNTIYF

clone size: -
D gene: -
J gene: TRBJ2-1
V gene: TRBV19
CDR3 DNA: TGTGCCAGTACAGGCCAGGGGTTCAGTGAGCAGTTCTTC
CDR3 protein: CASTGQGFSEQFF

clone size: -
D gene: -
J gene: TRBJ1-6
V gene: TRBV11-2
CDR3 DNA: TGTGCCAGCAGCCCAAGTCCCCAGGGGAGCTCCTATAATTCACCCCTCCACTTT
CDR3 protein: CASSPSPQGSSYNSPLHF

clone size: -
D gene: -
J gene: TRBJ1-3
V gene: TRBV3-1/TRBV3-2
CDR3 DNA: TGTGCCAGCAGCCAAGGCTCCGGAGGTGGAAACACCATATATTTT
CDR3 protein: CASSQGSGGGNTIYF

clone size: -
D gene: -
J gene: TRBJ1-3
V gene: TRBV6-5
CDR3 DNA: TGTGCCAGCACTCTGACTCAGAGGGGAAGAAACACCATATATTTT
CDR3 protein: CASTLTQRGRNTIYF

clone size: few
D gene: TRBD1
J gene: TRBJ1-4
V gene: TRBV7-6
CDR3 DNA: TGTGCCAGCAGCCCAAACAGGGGAACTAATGAAAAACTGTTTTTT
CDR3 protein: CASSPNRGTNEKLFF

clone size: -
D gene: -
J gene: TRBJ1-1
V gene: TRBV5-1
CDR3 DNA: TGCGCCAGCCGCGGTGGACAGAACACTGAAGCTTTCTTT
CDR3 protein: CASRGGQNTEAFF

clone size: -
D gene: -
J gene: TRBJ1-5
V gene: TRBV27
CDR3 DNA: TGTGCCAGCAGTTTAGGGGCCGGGCAGCCCCAGCATTTT
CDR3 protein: CASSLGAGQPQHF

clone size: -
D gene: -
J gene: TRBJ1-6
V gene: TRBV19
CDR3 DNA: TGTGCCAGTACCGGGGGTTCACCCCTCCACTTT
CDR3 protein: CASTGGSPLHF